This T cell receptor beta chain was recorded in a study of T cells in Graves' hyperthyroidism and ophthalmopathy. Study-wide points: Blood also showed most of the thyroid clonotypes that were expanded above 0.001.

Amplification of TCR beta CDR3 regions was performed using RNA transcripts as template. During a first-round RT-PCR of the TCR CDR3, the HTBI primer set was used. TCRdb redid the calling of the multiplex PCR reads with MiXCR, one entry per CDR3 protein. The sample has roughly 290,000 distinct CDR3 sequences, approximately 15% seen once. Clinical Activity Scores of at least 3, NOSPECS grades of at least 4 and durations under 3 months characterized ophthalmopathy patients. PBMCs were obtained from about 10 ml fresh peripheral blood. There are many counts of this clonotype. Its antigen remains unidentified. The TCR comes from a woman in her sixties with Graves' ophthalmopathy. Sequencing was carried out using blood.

This CDR3 is CASSLGPRGESQPQHF. Written as DNA, the CDR3 is TGTGCCAGCAGCTTAGGCCCTCGAGGGGAATCTCAGCCCCAGCATTTT. The chain carries TRBV7-6 and TRBJ1-5; TRBD1 might be the D (5 bases). There are 16 residues in the CDR3. CDR1 is SGHVS, CDR2 FNYEAQ, per germline. Trimming removed 1 base from V and 6 bases from J, with 16 bases in between. Full variable domain (rest looked up from reference TRBV7-6 and TRBJ1-5): GAGVSQSPRYKVTKRGQDVALRCDPISGHVSLYWYRQALGQGPEFLTYFNYEAQQDKSGLPNDRFSAERPEGSISTLTIQRTEQRDSAMYRCASSLGPRGESQPQHFGDGTRLSIL.